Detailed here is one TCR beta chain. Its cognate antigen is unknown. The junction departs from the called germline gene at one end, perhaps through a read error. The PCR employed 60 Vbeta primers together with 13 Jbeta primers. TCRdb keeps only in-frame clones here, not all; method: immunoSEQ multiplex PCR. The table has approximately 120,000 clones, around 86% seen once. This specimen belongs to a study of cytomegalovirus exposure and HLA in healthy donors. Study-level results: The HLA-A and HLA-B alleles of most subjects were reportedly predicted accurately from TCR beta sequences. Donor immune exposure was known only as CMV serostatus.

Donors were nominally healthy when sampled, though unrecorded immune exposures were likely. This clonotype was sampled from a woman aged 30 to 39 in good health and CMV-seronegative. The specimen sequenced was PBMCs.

The CDR3 reads CASSQSRRASHEQYF. The DNA of the CDR3 is TGTGCCAGCAGCCAATCGCGGCGGGCCTCCCACGAGCAGTACTTC. The J gene is TRBJ2-7, the V gene TRBV14, with D perhaps TRBD2 (5 bases). From germline, CDR1 is SGHDN and CDR2 FVKESK. CDR3 length: 15 amino acids.